This entry concerns a single T cell receptor beta chain. CDR3 length: 15 amino acids. Germline V CDR1 and CDR2: SGDLS, YYNGEE. V lost 4 bases and J lost 6; bases outside the gene matches: 4. The data were obtained in a study of cytomegalovirus exposure and HLA in healthy donors. Primers included in the PCR were 60 Vbeta and 13 Jbeta primers. Assay used: immunoSEQ multiplex PCR; TCRdb lists only in-frame clones, some missing. The sample consists of roughly 100,000 clones, over 70% of them appearing once. The chain recombines TRBV9 with TRBJ2-2; the match to TRBD2 covers 12 bases. The sequence was obtained from a man aged 50 or older in good health and CMV-seropositive. The sequencing sample was made of PBMCs. CDR3 in amino acids: CASSPTSGSPGELFF. CDR3 coding DNA: TGTGCCAGCAGCCCGACTAGCGGGAGCCCCGGGGAGCTGTTTTTT.